The rows below give T cell receptor beta chains drawn from one sample of a study of OX40 agonist ivuxolimab in advanced cancers. Sequencing used immunoSEQ multiplex PCR; TCRdb keeps in-frame clones, though not all of them. This table holds about 44,000 clones, more than 75% found once. The specimen comprised CD4+ or CD8+ T cells sorted from blood, sampled in a trial of the OX40 agonist ivuxolimab. The receptors come from an adult with an advanced solid tumor such as melanoma, head and neck, liver or kidney cancer. CDR3s include the opening cysteine and the closing phenylalanine or tryptophan. The D gene is left open where the match is weak. Clone size is not always given. Where it is, it says once, few, many or a class for expanded clones.

CDR3 DNA: TGTGCCAGCAGTCCGAACAGGGGACGGAATTCACCCCTCCACTTT
CDR3 protein: CASSPNRGRNSPLHF
D gene: TRBD1
J gene: TRBJ1-6
clone size: NA
V gene: TRBV28

CDR3 DNA: TGTGCCAGCACCTTGGGACAGGGGATATCGGAGACCCAGTACTTC
CDR3 protein: CASTLGQGISETQYF
D gene: TRBD1
J gene: TRBJ2-5
clone size: once
V gene: TRBV6-1

CDR3 DNA: TGTGCCAGCAGTCAACAGTTTACAATGAGCTTGGAGCAGTTCTTC
CDR3 protein: CASSQQFTMSLEQFF
D gene: NA
J gene: TRBJ2-1
clone size: NA
V gene: TRBV27

CDR3 DNA: TGTGCCAGCAGCCAAGATGTGGCTAGCGGGAGCTCCTACAATGAGCAGTTCTTC
CDR3 protein: CASSQDVASGSSYNEQFF
D gene: TRBD2
J gene: TRBJ2-1
clone size: NA
V gene: TRBV4-2

CDR3 DNA: TGTGCCACCGGAGGGAGAGAGCACGGGCAGTACTTC
CDR3 protein: CATGGREHGQYF
D gene: NA
J gene: TRBJ2-7
clone size: NA
V gene: TRBV28

CDR3 DNA: TGTGCCAGCAGCGTAGGGGGGAGCGGGAGGCCTCACGGGGAGCTGTTTTTT
CDR3 protein: CASSVGGSGRPHGELFF
D gene: TRBD2
J gene: TRBJ2-2
clone size: once
V gene: TRBV9

CDR3 DNA: TGTGCCAGCAGTAACAGACAGGGAACGGGGATGGCTTTCTTT
CDR3 protein: CASSNRQGTGMAFF
D gene: TRBD1
J gene: TRBJ1-1
clone size: few
V gene: TRBV6-5

CDR3 DNA: TGTGCCAGCAGACCTCAGGGTTACGGAAACACCATATATTTT
CDR3 protein: CASRPQGYGNTIYF
D gene: NA
J gene: TRBJ1-3
clone size: NA
V gene: TRBV28

CDR3 DNA: TGCGCCAGCAGCCAGCCTAGCGGGGGCCAAGAGACCCAGTACTTC
CDR3 protein: CASSQPSGGQETQYF
D gene: TRBD2
J gene: TRBJ2-5
clone size: NA
V gene: TRBV4-1

CDR3 DNA: TGTGCCAGCAGCTTTAGATTAGCGGTGAACACCGGGGAGCTGTTTTTT
CDR3 protein: CASSFRLAVNTGELFF
D gene: NA
J gene: TRBJ2-2
clone size: NA
V gene: TRBV12-1

CDR3 DNA: TGTGCCACCGAAGGGAGTGACACTGAAGCTTTCTTT
CDR3 protein: CATEGSDTEAFF
D gene: NA
J gene: TRBJ1-1
clone size: NA
V gene: TRBV10-3

CDR3 DNA: TGCGCCAGCAGCTTGGCCGAAGACGAGCAGTACTTC
CDR3 protein: CASSLAEDEQYF
D gene: NA
J gene: TRBJ2-7
clone size: NA
V gene: TRBV5-1

CDR3 DNA: TGTGCCTGGAGTCCCGGCGGGCCTGAAGCTTTCTTT
CDR3 protein: CAWSPGGPEAFF
D gene: NA
J gene: TRBJ1-1
clone size: NA
V gene: TRBV30

CDR3 DNA: TGTGCCAGCAGCTTGTCGGCGCTAGCGGGGTCCTACGAGCAGTACTTC
CDR3 protein: CASSLSALAGSYEQYF
D gene: TRBD2
J gene: TRBJ2-7
clone size: NA
V gene: TRBV5-6

CDR3 DNA: TGTGCCAGCAGCTCCGAGATGGACAGCTATGGCTACACCTTC
CDR3 protein: CASSSEMDSYGYTF
D gene: NA
J gene: TRBJ1-2
clone size: once
V gene: TRBV7-2

CDR3 DNA: TGTGCCAGTAGTTATCCCCTACTAGCGGGAGGTCGGAATGAGCAGTTCTTC
CDR3 protein: CASSYPLLAGGRNEQFF
D gene: TRBD2
J gene: TRBJ2-1
clone size: NA
V gene: TRBV19

CDR3 DNA: TGTGCCAGCAGCTCCTTTACAAGGACAGGTCGGGGTCACGAGCAGTACTTC
CDR3 protein: CASSSFTRTGRGHEQYF
D gene: TRBD1
J gene: TRBJ2-7
clone size: NA
V gene: TRBV5-8

CDR3 DNA: TGTGCCAGCAGCGAACTAGCGGGAAAAGAGACCCAGTACTTC
CDR3 protein: CASSELAGKETQYF
D gene: TRBD2
J gene: TRBJ2-5
clone size: NA
V gene: TRBV2

CDR3 DNA: TGTGCCAGCAGTAAGGCTGGGGACAATTCACCCCTCCACTTT
CDR3 protein: CASSKAGDNSPLHF
D gene: NA
J gene: TRBJ1-6
clone size: NA
V gene: TRBV28

CDR3 DNA: TGTGCCAGCAGCTTAACCTCCTCGGACGAGCAGTACTTC
CDR3 protein: CASSLTSSDEQYF
D gene: NA
J gene: TRBJ2-7
clone size: NA
V gene: TRBV7-9

CDR3 DNA: TGTGCCAGCAGCTTACAGGGTTCTGAAAAACTGTTTTTT
CDR3 protein: CASSLQGSEKLFF
D gene: NA
J gene: TRBJ1-4
clone size: once
V gene: TRBV5-4

CDR3 DNA: TGCGCCAGCAGCTTCGGCTCTGGAAACACCATATATTTT
CDR3 protein: CASSFGSGNTIYF
D gene: NA
J gene: TRBJ1-3
clone size: NA
V gene: TRBV5-1

CDR3 DNA: TGTGCCACCAGCAGCAAAGGGACGGACGCTCGGCAGTACTTC
CDR3 protein: CATSSKGTDARQYF
D gene: NA
J gene: TRBJ2-7
clone size: NA
V gene: TRBV15

CDR3 DNA: TGTGCCACCAGCAGAGACCCCTTTTTTGAGCAGTTCTTC
CDR3 protein: CATSRDPFFEQFF
D gene: NA
J gene: TRBJ2-1
clone size: NA
V gene: TRBV15

CDR3 DNA: TGTGCCAGCAGTTACTTGACTAGCGGCACAGATACGCAGTATTTT
CDR3 protein: CASSYLTSGTDTQYF
D gene: TRBD2
J gene: TRBJ2-3
clone size: NA
V gene: TRBV6-5